The 17 T cell receptor beta chains below come from one sample, sequenced in a study of blood T cell repertoires in COVID-19. TCRdb's table, derived via immunoSEQ multiplex PCR, lists solely in-frame clones and lacks some. The table records about 180,000 clones, around 80% of them present only once. The sequenced sample was peripheral blood. Receptors were obtained from a man aged 65-85 years with active or convalescent COVID-19.

The CDR3 sequence is CASSLVPSASGNTIYF. DNA of the CDR3: TGCGCCAGCAGCTTGGTTCCTAGTGCTTCTGGAAACACCATATATTTT. V and J are TRBV5-1 and TRBJ1-3; the D is unclear. Germline loops: CDR1 SGHRS, CDR2 YFSETQ. The V and J ends lost 0 bases and 1 base respectively, with 11 bases between them. The CDR3 loop spans 16 amino acids. The variable domain in full, completed from reference TRBV5-1 and TRBJ1-3, reads KAGVTQTPRYLIKTRGQQVTLSCSPISGHRSVSWYQQTPGQGLQFLFEYFSETQRNKGNFPGRFSGRQFSNSRSEMNVSTLELGDSALYLCASSLVPSASGNTIYFGEGSWLTVV.

V usage is TRBV10-2 and J usage is TRBJ1-1; D is uncertain. Germline V gene sequence: CDR1 WSHSY, CDR2 SAAADI. Trimming took off 1 base at V and 4 bases at J, with 10 bases between the two ends. CDR3 length equals 14 residues. As DNA, the CDR3 is TGCGCCAGCAGTGAGTTACGGGATGCCACTGAAGCTTTCTTT. It specifies CASSELRDATEAFF.

CDR3 DNA sequence: TGCGCCAGTCAACTAGCGGAGAGCACAGATACGCAGTATTTT. This translates into CASQLAESTDTQYF. The chain is built from TRBV5-1 and TRBJ2-3; 8 nucleotides align to TRBD2. The CDR3 has 14 amino acids. V lost 8 bases and J lost 0; bases outside the gene matches: 5. Germline values: CDR1 SGHRS, CDR2 YFSETQ.

The CDR3 here is CASSLGLARSSGANVLTF. The CDR3 coding sequence is TGTGCCAGCAGCCTCGGGTTGGCTCGGAGCTCTGGGGCCAACGTCCTGACTTTC. The genes are TRBV3-1 (or the pseudogene TRBV3-2) and TRBJ2-6; D remains unclear. V shed 4 bases and J shed 0 bases, with 16 bases lying between them. The CDR3 is 18 residues long. From germline, CDR1 is LGHDT and CDR2 YNNKEL (reference sequence).

V gene TRBV18 combines with J gene TRBJ1-6, with 9 nucleotides matching TRBD1. With V trimmed by 3 bases and J by 7 bases, 7 bases remained unmatched. Germline lookup yields CDR1 KGHSH and CDR2 LQKENI. CDR3 length: 16 amino acids. CDR3 sequence: CASSPTETGGNSPLHF. The CDR3 DNA reads as TGTGCCAGCTCACCTACCGAGACAGGGGGGAATTCACCCCTCCACTTT.

The rearrangement links TRBV30 to TRBJ1-6; D is unclear. The V end was cut by 0 bases, the J end by 17 bases, with 11 bases between. This CDR3 is 11 amino acids long. CDR1 is GTSNPN, CDR2 SVGIG, per germline (reference sequence). The CDR3 coding sequence is TGTGCCTGGAGTGTTTTACGATCAGTCCACTTT. Translated, it gives CAWSVLRSVHF.

The chain carries TRBV6-6 and TRBJ2-5, with 7 nucleotides matching TRBD2. Germline lookup yields CDR1 MNHNY and CDR2 SVGAGI (reference sequence). The J segment lost 3 bases and the V segment lost 2 bases, leaving 6 bases of the junction unmatched. This CDR3 region has 15 residues. CDR3 in amino acids: CASSYGLAVEETQYF. The CDR3 nucleotides are TGTGCCAGCAGTTACGGGCTAGCGGTGGAAGAGACCCAGTACTTC.

V usage is TRBV5-1 and J usage is TRBJ1-5, with D possibly matching TRBD1 (6 bases). The ends were cut back, 1 base at V and 0 bases at J, with 14 bases in the middle. The germline CDR1 and CDR2 sequences are SGHRS and YFSETQ. CDR3 length equals 17 residues. The CDR3 is CASSLTGRGDSNQPQHF. The CDR3 nucleotides read TGCGCCAGCAGCTTGACAGGGAGGGGGGATAGCAATCAGCCCCAGCATTTT.

The J gene is TRBJ2-1, the V gene TRBV24-1; 16 nucleotides match TRBD2. This CDR3 comprises 17 residues. The germline gives CDR1 KGHDR, CDR2 SFDVKD. Trimming cost V 5 bases and J 7 bases; bases outside gene matches: 7. CDR3 nucleotides: TGTGCCACCAGTGGGGGACTAGCGGGAGGGCCAGGGAATGAGCAGTTCTTC. This encodes CATSGGLAGGPGNEQFF.

The chain links TRBV6-6 to TRBJ2-5; the match to TRBD2 covers 8 bases. The CDR3 is made up of 13 amino acids. Trimming at V came to 7 bases and at J to 1 base, leaving 2 bases not matched to a gene. Looked up from germline, CDR1 is MNHNY and CDR2 is SVGAGI (reference sequence). For the CDR3, the DNA is TGTGCCAGCACCCTAGCGGGCCAAGAGACCCAGTACTTC. Translating gives CASTLAGQETQYF.

The genes are TRBV5-1 and TRBJ1-6, with TRBD1 as a possible D gene (5 bases). This CDR3 is built from 16 residues. Trimming stripped 0 bases from V and 6 bases from J, with 13 bases between. Germline V lookup: CDR1 SGHRS, CDR2 YFSETQ. The CDR3 loop reads CASSLGAGSSNSPLHF. The CDR3, as DNA: TGCGCCAGCAGCTTGGGTGCAGGGTCGTCTAATTCACCCCTCCACTTT.

This rearrangement joins TRBV4-1 to TRBJ2-4; TRBD1 agrees at 7 bases. The V and J ends lost 4 bases and 0 bases, in that order; junction bases with no gene match: 15. Germline V lookup: CDR1 MGHRA, CDR2 YSYEKL. This CDR3 contains 19 residues. For the CDR3, the DNA is TGCGCCAGCAGCCCTGCGACAGGGCGGGTTGTTCCAGCCAAAAACATTCAGTACTTC. As protein: CASSPATGRVVPAKNIQYF.

The V call is TRBV27, the J call TRBJ1-2; TRBD1 matches at 11 bases. V shed 7 bases, J shed 5 bases, and the junction held 15 bases outside the gene matches. The CDR3 loop spans 17 amino acids. Germline CDR1 is MNHEY and CDR2 is SMNVEV (reference sequence). CDR3 DNA sequence: TGTGCCAGCACCACCTGGGCGTCGGACAGGGGGCGGTATGGCTACACCTTC. Translated, it gives CASTTWASDRGRYGYTF.

The chain combines TRBV6-5 with TRBJ1-6; 7 nucleotides match TRBD1. CDR3 length: 14 amino acids. Germline V gene sequence: CDR1 MNHEY, CDR2 SVGAGI. The trim removed 6 bases at V and 8 bases at J, leaving 7 bases unmatched. In nucleotides, the CDR3 is TGTGCCAGCAGAAAAACAGGGGAGGATTCACCCCTCCACTTT. This gives the protein CASRKTGEDSPLHF.

The chain carries TRBV9 and TRBJ2-1; TRBD2 aligns across 7 bases. The ends lost 0 bases at V and 5 bases at J; junction bases unmatched: 5. This CDR3 contains 15 residues. CDR1 and CDR2 from the germline V gene are SGDLS and YYNGEE. The DNA of the CDR3 is TGTGCCAGCAGCGTAGCCAGCGGGATTAACAATGAGCAGTTCTTC. It yields the protein CASSVASGINNEQFF.

Of note for this clone: This sample includes further DNA sequences coding for the same CDR3. The chain links TRBV7-2 to TRBJ1-2; D not resolved. From germline, CDR1 is SGHTA and CDR2 FQGNSA. CDR3 length: 12 amino acids. Trimming left V 5 bases short and J 3 bases short, with 7 bases between. The CDR3 is CASSPGDYGYTF. The CDR3, as DNA: TGTGCCAGCAGCCCCGGGGACTATGGCTACACCTTC. Based on the CDR3 plus reference TRBV7-2 and TRBJ1-2, the full variable domain is GAGVSQSPSNKVTEKGKDVELRCDPISGHTALYWYRQSLGQGLEFLIYFQGNSAPDKSGLPSDRFSAERTGGSVSTLTIQRTQQEDSAVYLCASSPGDYGYTFGSGTRLTVV.

The V and J genes are TRBV4-1 and TRBJ1-3; D uncertain. Germline V lookup: CDR1 MGHRA, CDR2 YSYEKL. This CDR3 has 17 amino acids. V dropped 0 bases and J dropped 0 bases, with 12 bases sitting between them. The CDR3 region is CASSQDWESSSGNTIYF. CDR3 in DNA: TGCGCCAGCAGCCAAGATTGGGAGAGTTCCTCTGGAAACACCATATATTTT.